The 32 T cell receptor beta chains in this list originate from one sample, sequenced in a study of shared clonotypes between healthy human individuals. Method: immunoSEQ multiplex PCR; TCRdb's copy keeps in-frame clones and lacks some. The profile shows some 2.4 million clones, 93% of them singletons. The sequenced material came from naive CD4+ T cells from PBMCs. Subset denoted: CD45RA+ positively selected. All receptors derive from a man between 18 and 29 years old in good health. Some clones in this sample may be carry-over from other donors' samples.

The chain carries TRBV2 and TRBJ1-6, with a possible D match to TRBD1 (6 bases). The germline V gene encodes CDR1 SNHLY and CDR2 FYNNEI. The V end lost 6 bases, the J end lost 8 bases, and 14 bases lay between the germline ends. CDR3 size: 14 residues. The CDR3 DNA is TGTGCCAGCAGCGCACAGGGAGGTGATTCACCCCTCCACTTT. Protein sequence: CASSAQGGDSPLHF.

The gene calls are TRBV6-5 and TRBJ2-1, with TRBD2 identical over 13 bases. The CDR3 covers 14 residues. The germline V gene encodes CDR1 MNHEY and CDR2 SVGAGI. V trimming: 5 bases; J trimming: 7 bases; junction bases outside the gene matches: 2. The CDR3 loop is CASSQLAGGNEQFF. CDR3 bases: TGTGCCAGCAGTCAACTAGCGGGAGGGAATGAGCAGTTCTTC.

V is TRBV5-1 and J is TRBJ2-2; 10 positions agree with TRBD1. Germline CDR1 is SGHRS and CDR2 is YFSETQ. Trimming at V came to 5 bases and at J to 6 bases, leaving 7 bases not matched to a gene. This CDR3 is built from 15 residues. The CDR3 nucleotides read TGCGCCAGCAGGAAAAGACAGGGGGCACCCGGGGAGCTGTTTTTT. Translating it yields CASRKRQGAPGELFF.

The rearrangement joins TRBV2 to TRBJ2-1, with 7 positions matching TRBD1. Germline assignment: CDR1 SNHLY and CDR2 FYNNEI. The trim removed 6 bases at V and 6 bases at J, leaving 5 bases unmatched. The CDR3 contains 13 residues. The CDR3 coding sequence is TGTGCCAGCAGAACCGGGACAGTCAATGAGCAGTTCTTC. This gives the protein CASRTGTVNEQFF.

The chain has TRBV28 and TRBJ2-3; 7 nucleotides match TRBD2. The CDR3 contains 15 residues. Trimming cost V 2 bases and J 6 bases; bases outside gene matches: 8. From germline, CDR1 is MDHEN and CDR2 SYDVKM. The CDR3: CASSLVAGAGDTQYF. For the CDR3, the DNA is TGTGCCAGCAGTTTAGTCGCGGGAGCGGGGGATACGCAGTATTTT.

V is TRBV5-6 and J is TRBJ1-2; possibly TRBD1 for D (5 bases). CDR1 is SGHDT and CDR2 is YYEEEE in the germline V gene. The CDR3 runs 14 residues. V lost 1 base and J 7 bases, leaving 14 bases between the germline ends. The CDR3 region is CASSLFRGVGGYTF. The DNA for the CDR3 is TGTGCCAGCAGCTTGTTCCGGGGCGTCGGTGGCTACACCTTC. Combining the CDR3 with reference TRBV5-6 and TRBJ1-2 gives the whole variable domain DAGVTQSPTHLIKTRGQQVTLRCSPKSGHDTVSWYQQALGQGPQFIFQYYEEEERQRGNFPDRFSGHQFPNYSSELNVNALLLGDSALYLCASSLFRGVGGYTFGSGTRLTVV.

This chain links TRBV6-6 with TRBJ1-3, with a tentative D call TRBD1 (6 bases). V was pared by 7 bases and J by 2 bases, with 12 bases between. The germline V gene encodes CDR1 MNHNY and CDR2 SVGAGI (reference sequence). CDR3 length: 14 amino acids. The CDR3 nucleotides read TGTGCCAGCACCTATACAGGGACTGGAAACACCATATATTTT. Translation gives CASTYTGTGNTIYF.

The rearrangement joins TRBV7-9 to TRBJ1-4, with 11 bases matching TRBD1. Germline lookup yields CDR1 SEHNR and CDR2 FQNEAQ (reference sequence). The CDR3 sequence is 16 residues long. Losses at the gene ends were 5 bases for V and 2 bases for J; bases not matched to a gene: 4. The CDR3 protein is CASSRTGGRTNEKLFF. CDR3 in DNA: TGTGCCAGCAGCCGGACAGGGGGCAGGACTAATGAAAAACTGTTTTTT.

The rearrangement links TRBV14 to TRBJ1-2; maybe TRBD1 (6 bases). V was pared by 5 bases and J by 6 bases, with 22 bases between. From germline, CDR1 is SGHDN and CDR2 FVKESK. The CDR3 has 16 amino acids. The CDR3 region has the DNA TGTGCCAGCAGCAAATCTAGGACAGCGGGGGTGGATGGCTACACCTTC. This translates into CASSKSRTAGVDGYTF.

The chain recombines TRBV19 with TRBJ2-3; no firm D call. CDR1 is LNHDA and CDR2 is SQIVND in the germline V gene (reference sequence). The CDR3 spans 13 residues. V shed 1 base and J shed 8 bases, with 10 bases lying between them. The CDR3, as DNA: TGTGCCAGTAGTATAGCATGGCTGGGTACGCAGTATTTT. Protein sequence: CASSIAWLGTQYF.

Note on this clone: Other DNA sequences in this specimen translate into the identical CDR3. This sequence joins TRBV6-5 and TRBJ1-5, with D unresolved. This CDR3 contains 13 residues. The V end was cut by 2 bases, the J end by 2 bases, with 4 bases between. The germline gives CDR1 MNHEY, CDR2 SVGAGI. Written as DNA, the CDR3 is TGTGCCAGCAGTTACGACCGCAATCAGCCCCAGCATTTT. It yields the protein CASSYDRNQPQHF.

The V and J genes are TRBV11-2 and TRBJ2-5, with D perhaps TRBD2 (5 bases). Trimming pared 3 bases from V and 4 bases from J, leaving 18 bases between. The CDR3 sequence is 16 residues long. Germline CDR1 is SGHAT and CDR2 is FQNNGV. CDR3 in DNA: TGTGCCAGCAGCTTTATATCTGTGAGGGTGCGAGAGACCCAGTACTTC. It encodes CASSFISVRVRETQYF.

The genes are TRBV2 and TRBJ2-1; possible D gene TRBD1, 6 bases. In germline, CDR1 is SNHLY, CDR2 FYNNEI. Trimming took off 9 bases at V and 9 bases at J, with 18 bases between the two ends. The CDR3 has 13 residues. CDR3 loop: CASGGAQRGEQFF. The CDR3 nucleotides read TGTGCCAGTGGGGGCGCACAACGGGGTGAGCAGTTCTTC. Full variable domain (rest looked up from reference TRBV2 and TRBJ2-1): EPEVTQTPSHQVTQMGQEVILRCVPISNHLYFYWYRQILGQKVEFLVSFYNNEISEKSEIFDDQFSVERPDGSNFTLKIRSTKLEDSAMYFCASGGAQRGEQFFGPGTRLTVL.

This chain connects TRBV6-4 to TRBJ2-6; 12 bases fit TRBD1. The CDR3 has 19 amino acids. CDR1 is MRHNA and CDR2 is SNTAGT in the germline V gene. V trimming: 5 bases; J trimming: 4 bases; junction bases outside the gene matches: 12. CDR3 DNA: TGTGCCAGCAGTAGGGAACCGGGACAGGGGGCGCGAGGGGCCAACGTCCTGACTTTC. It translates to CASSREPGQGARGANVLTF.

V and J are TRBV4-1 and TRBJ2-7; a weak D match, TRBD2 (5 bases). This CDR3 is built from 15 residues. V was trimmed by 1 base and J by 4 bases, leaving 14 bases between them. The germline V gene has CDR1 MGHRA and CDR2 YSYEKL. The CDR3 DNA reads TGCGCCAGCAGCCAAGTACAAGCGGCCACTTACGAGCAGTACTTC. Its translation is CASSQVQAATYEQYF.

The chain combines TRBV23-1 with TRBJ2-1, with a tentative D call TRBD2 (5 bases). TRBV23-1 is known as an ORF, though its function is uncertain. The CDR3 extends over 17 amino acids. V lost 2 bases, J lost 5 bases, and 19 bases lay in between. CDR3 protein: CASSQAVLVWINNEQFF. The CDR3 DNA follows: TGCGCCAGCAGTCAAGCGGTACTAGTTTGGATAAACAATGAGCAGTTCTTC.

The rearrangement uses TRBV29-1 and TRBJ2-1, with D possibly TRBD1 on 5 matching bases. This CDR3 has 16 amino acids. With 4 bases removed from V and 9 bases from J, the gap between germline ends came to 25 bases. CDR1 SQVTM and CDR2 ANQGSEA come from the germline V gene. The CDR3 loop reads CSVGGPLGQGSSEQFF. CDR3 nucleotide sequence: TGCAGCGTTGGGGGCCCCCTCGGGCAGGGTTCTTCTGAGCAGTTCTTC.

This clone was observed a few times. V is TRBV7-2 and J is TRBJ1-1; TRBD1 aligns across 7 bases. Germline V gene lookup returns CDR1 SGHTA and CDR2 FQGNSA. The CDR3 consists of 11 residues. Trimming cost V 4 bases and J 8 bases; bases outside gene matches: 1. CDR3 nucleotide sequence: TGTGCCAGCAGCTCACAGGGGGAAGCTTTCTTT. It yields the protein CASSSQGEAFF.

The V call is TRBV18, the J call TRBJ2-5; TRBD1 agrees at 8 bases. CDR1 is KGHSH, CDR2 LQKENI, per germline. The trim removed 1 base at V and 7 bases at J, leaving 14 bases unmatched. This CDR3 has 17 amino acids. The CDR3 spells CASSPLLGQGAPGTQYF. The CDR3, as DNA: TGTGCCAGCTCACCACTATTGGGTCAGGGGGCCCCTGGGACCCAGTACTTC.

This chain connects TRBV19 to TRBJ1-1, with 8 bases identical to TRBD1. Germline CDR1 reads LNHDA; CDR2 reads SQIVND (reference sequence). V was clipped by 11 bases and J by 3 bases; unmatched bases: 14. The CDR3 spans 15 residues. The CDR3: CAGRSRQGRDTEAFF. DNA for the CDR3: TGTGCCGGTCGCTCTAGACAGGGGCGGGACACTGAAGCTTTCTTT.

The chain employs TRBV5-4 and TRBJ1-3; TRBD1 matches at 7 bases. The V segment lost 3 bases and the J segment 4 bases; nucleotides outside the gene matches: 7. Germline CDR1 and CDR2: SGHNT and YYREEE (reference sequence). The length of the CDR3 is 15 residues. The CDR3 DNA follows: TGTGCCAGCAGCTGGACAGGCGCCAGAGGAAACACCATATATTTT. It encodes CASSWTGARGNTIYF.

The chain couples TRBV2 to TRBJ2-3; TRBD1 might be the D (6 bases). V dropped 1 base and J dropped 8 bases, with 13 bases sitting between them. The CDR3 consists of 14 residues. Germline CDR1 SNHLY, CDR2 FYNNEI. The CDR3 DNA is TGTGCCAGCAGTGAAGTGGGGGAAGGGGGTACGCAGTATTTT. Residues: CASSEVGEGGTQYF.

This clone was found once. J is TRBJ2-1 and V is TRBV9; the match to TRBD2 covers 14 bases. The ends lost 3 bases at V and 8 bases at J; junction bases unmatched: 4. The germline V gene has CDR1 SGDLS and CDR2 YYNGEE. The CDR3 is 15 amino acids. The CDR3 nucleotides are TGTGCCAGCAGCGGACTAGCGGGAGGGGTCCATGAGCAGTTCTTC. This sequence encodes CASSGLAGGVHEQFF.

This rearrangement joins TRBV7-2 to TRBJ2-7; 11 nucleotides agree with TRBD2. J lost 3 bases, V lost 3 bases, and 13 bases had no gene match. CDR1 and CDR2 from the germline V gene are SGHTA and FQGNSA. The CDR3 is made up of 18 amino acids. CDR3 in DNA: TGTGCCAGCAGCTTCCGCGGATGGACTAGCGGGCACTACTACGAGCAGTACTTC. This codes for CASSFRGWTSGHYYEQYF.

Note on this clone: Compared with germline, one end of the junction differs, possibly owing to a read error. In DNA, the CDR3 is TGTGCCAGCACCTTACAGGTTTACAATGAGCAGTTCTTC. This translates into CASTLQVYNEQFF. This chain connects TRBV11-2 to TRBJ2-1, with TRBD1 as a possible D gene (5 bases). This CDR3 region has 13 residues. Germline CDR1 and CDR2: SGHAT and FQNNGV.

The chain couples TRBV28 to TRBJ1-5; D perhaps matches TRBD1 (6 bases). Germline V gene data show CDR1 as MDHEN and CDR2 as SYDVKM. The CDR3 covers 17 residues. V lost 5 bases and J lost 1, with 18 bases in between. The CDR3 here is CASSPLGGARSNQPQHF. In DNA form, the CDR3 reads TGTGCCAGCAGTCCCCTAGGGGGGGCGCGGAGCAATCAGCCCCAGCATTTT. The variable domain in full, completed from reference TRBV28 and TRBJ1-5, reads DVKVTQSSRYLVKRTGEKVFLECVQDMDHENMFWYRQDPGLGLRLIYFSYDVKMKEKGDIPEGYSVSREKKERFSLILESASTNQTSMYLCASSPLGGARSNQPQHFGDGTRLSIL.

This chain uses TRBV4-1 with TRBJ1-3; D remains ambiguous. Germline V gives CDR1 MGHRA, CDR2 YSYEKL. The CDR3 totals 16 residues. V lost 0 bases and J 0 bases, leaving 9 bases between the germline ends. CDR3 bases: TGCGCCAGCAGCCAAGACGGGCAGATCTCTGGAAACACCATATATTTT. It codes for CASSQDGQISGNTIYF.

The J gene is TRBJ2-5, the V gene TRBV2, with D uncertain. V lost 1 base, J lost 4 bases, and 16 bases lay in between. The germline CDR1 and CDR2 sequences are SNHLY and FYNNEI. CDR3 length equals 16 residues. CDR3: CASSEVANKPRETQYF. The CDR3 nucleotides read TGTGCCAGCAGTGAAGTCGCGAACAAGCCCCGAGAGACCCAGTACTTC. The variable domain in full, with the rest retrieved from reference TRBV2 and TRBJ2-5, is EPEVTQTPSHQVTQMGQEVILRCVPISNHLYFYWYRQILGQKVEFLVSFYNNEISEKSEIFDDQFSVERPDGSNFTLKIRSTKLEDSAMYFCASSEVANKPRETQYFGPGTRLLVL.

The rearrangement joins TRBV28 to TRBJ2-1; D gene unclear. The CDR3 covers 13 residues. Germline CDR1 is MDHEN and CDR2 is SYDVKM. Trimming pared 1 base from V and 4 bases from J, leaving 5 bases between. The CDR3 loop is CASSLYGYNEQFF. CDR3 DNA: TGTGCCAGCAGTTTATATGGTTACAATGAGCAGTTCTTC.

As for this clone: Additional DNA sequences in this sample encode the identical CDR3. The chain is built from TRBV28 and TRBJ1-6; 9 bases match TRBD1. The CDR3 is made up of 14 amino acids. J lost 7 bases, V lost 9 bases, and 7 bases had no gene match. Germline lookup yields CDR1 MDHEN and CDR2 SYDVKM. This chain's CDR3 is CASSKGQGNSPLHF. The CDR3 bases are TGTGCCAGTAGTAAGGGACAGGGAAATTCACCCCTCCACTTT.

The chain employs TRBV30 and TRBJ1-4; D is uncertain. The length of the CDR3 is 13 residues. Trimming stripped 2 bases from V and 15 bases from J, with 19 bases between. Germline loops: CDR1 GTSNPN, CDR2 SVGIG (reference sequence). The CDR3 DNA reads as TGTGCCTGGAGTAACCAACCGACGGGAGGCTTGTTTTTT. Amino acid sequence: CAWSNQPTGGLFF.

The rearrangement links TRBV5-1 to TRBJ1-2; maybe TRBD1 (6 bases). V lost 4 bases to trimming and J lost 4 bases, with 17 bases between them. The germline gives CDR1 SGHRS, CDR2 YFSETQ. This CDR3 has 15 residues. The CDR3 reads CASSPRPGEGYGYTF. DNA for the CDR3: TGCGCCAGCAGCCCACGGCCAGGGGAAGGCTATGGCTACACCTTC.